What follows are 5 T cell receptor beta chains derived from one specimen sequenced in a study of T cell responses to AZD1222 COVID-19 vaccine. Profiled with immunoSEQ multiplex PCR; TCRdb holds only in-frame clones, not every one. The sample lists approximately 50,000 clones; 65% to 90% were seen once. The sample in question was peripheral blood, obtained 28 days after the second AZD1222 dose. All receptors come from an adult who received the AZD1222 COVID-19 vaccine.

The rearrangement links TRBV7-3 to TRBJ2-7; the match to TRBD1 covers 8 bases. The CDR3 sequence is 14 residues long. Germline V gene data show CDR1 as SGHTA and CDR2 as FQGTGA. V lost 1 base and J lost 5; bases outside the gene matches: 4. The CDR3 DNA reads TGTGCCAGCAGCTTAAACGGACAGGGCCACGAGCAGTACTTC. Protein sequence: CASSLNGQGHEQYF.

The rearrangement uses TRBV9 and TRBJ1-1, with TRBD1 matching 9 bases. The CDR3 has 15 residues. V lost 4 bases to trimming and J lost 4 bases; unmatched junction nucleotides: 8. From germline, CDR1 is SGDLS and CDR2 YYNGEE. The CDR3 spells CASSPGGQGLTEAFF. The CDR3 nucleotides read TGTGCCAGCAGCCCCGGGGGACAGGGACTCACTGAAGCTTTCTTT.

The rearrangement links TRBV3-1 (or the pseudogene TRBV3-2) to TRBJ2-7, with D perhaps TRBD1 (5 bases). The V end was cut by 0 bases, the J end by 1 base, with 13 bases between. There are 16 residues in the CDR3. Per the germline V gene, CDR1 is LGHDT and CDR2 is YNNKEL (reference sequence). This chain's CDR3 is CASSQELGRLSYEQYF. CDR3 nucleotides: TGTGCCAGCAGCCAAGAGCTGGGGCGCTTGTCCTACGAGCAGTACTTC.

CDR3 protein: CASGTGGPYEQYF. The DNA for the CDR3 is TGTGCCAGTGGGACAGGGGGCCCGTACGAGCAGTACTTC. The V call is TRBV19, the J call TRBJ2-7, with 12 positions matching TRBD1. CDR3 length: 13 residues. V was clipped by 8 bases and J by 4 bases; unmatched bases: 3. CDR1 and CDR2 (germline): LNHDA, SQIVND (reference sequence).

The table lists this clone with a few counts. The chain links TRBV18 to TRBJ2-1; tentative D call: TRBD2 (5 bases). Deletions cut 0 bases from V and 3 bases from J, with 15 bases between. Germline V lookup: CDR1 KGHSH, CDR2 LQKENI. This CDR3 spans 17 amino acids. CDR3 amino acids: CASSPPPPGDFYNEQFF. The CDR3 nucleotides are TGTGCCAGCTCACCACCCCCCCCCGGGGATTTCTACAATGAGCAGTTCTTC. The full variable domain, its missing parts supplied by reference TRBV18 and TRBJ2-1, is NAGVMQNPRHLVRRRGQEARLRCSPMKGHSHVYWYRQLPEEGLKFMVYLQKENIIDESGMPKERFSAEFPKEGPSILRIQQVVRGDSAAYFCASSPPPPGDFYNEQFFGPGTRLTVL.